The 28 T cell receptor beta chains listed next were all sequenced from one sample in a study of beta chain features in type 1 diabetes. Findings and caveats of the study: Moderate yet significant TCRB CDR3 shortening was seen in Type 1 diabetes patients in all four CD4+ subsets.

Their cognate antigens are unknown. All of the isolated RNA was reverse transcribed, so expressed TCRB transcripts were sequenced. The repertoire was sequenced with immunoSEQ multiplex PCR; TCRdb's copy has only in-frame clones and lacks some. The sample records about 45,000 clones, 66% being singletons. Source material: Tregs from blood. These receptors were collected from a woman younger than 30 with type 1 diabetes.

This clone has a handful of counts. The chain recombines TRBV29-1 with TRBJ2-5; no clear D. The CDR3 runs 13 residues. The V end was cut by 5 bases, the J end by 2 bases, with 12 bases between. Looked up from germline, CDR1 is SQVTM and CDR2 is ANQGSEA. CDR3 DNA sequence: TGCAGCGTTACTACACGGCGTCAAGAGACCCAGTACTTC. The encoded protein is CSVTTRRQETQYF.

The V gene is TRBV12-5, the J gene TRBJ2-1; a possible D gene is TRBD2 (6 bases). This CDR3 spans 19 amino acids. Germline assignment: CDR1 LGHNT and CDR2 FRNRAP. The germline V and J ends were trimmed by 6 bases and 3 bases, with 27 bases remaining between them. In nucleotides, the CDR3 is TGTGCTAGTGGACGACGGGGGAAGTCGGGTGGGCTGGACTACAATGAGCAGTTCTTC. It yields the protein CASGRRGKSGGLDYNEQFF.

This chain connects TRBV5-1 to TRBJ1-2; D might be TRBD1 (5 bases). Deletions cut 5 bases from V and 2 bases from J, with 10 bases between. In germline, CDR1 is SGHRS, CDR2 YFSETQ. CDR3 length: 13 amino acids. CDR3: CASRTGENYGYTF. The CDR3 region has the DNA TGCGCCAGCAGAACGGGGGAGAACTATGGCTACACCTTC.

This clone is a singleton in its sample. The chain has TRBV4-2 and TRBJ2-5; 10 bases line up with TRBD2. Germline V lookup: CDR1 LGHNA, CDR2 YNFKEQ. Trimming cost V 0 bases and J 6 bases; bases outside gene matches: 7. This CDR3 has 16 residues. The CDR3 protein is CASSQDSGGARKTQYF. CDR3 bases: TGTGCCAGCAGCCAAGACAGCGGGGGGGCTAGGAAGACCCAGTACTTC.

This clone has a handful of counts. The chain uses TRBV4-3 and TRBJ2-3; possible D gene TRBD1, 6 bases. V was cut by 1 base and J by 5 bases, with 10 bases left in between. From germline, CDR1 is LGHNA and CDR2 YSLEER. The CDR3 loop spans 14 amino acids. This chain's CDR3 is CASSQGRTVDTQYF. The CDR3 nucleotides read TGCGCCAGCAGCCAAGGACGGACAGTAGATACGCAGTATTTT.

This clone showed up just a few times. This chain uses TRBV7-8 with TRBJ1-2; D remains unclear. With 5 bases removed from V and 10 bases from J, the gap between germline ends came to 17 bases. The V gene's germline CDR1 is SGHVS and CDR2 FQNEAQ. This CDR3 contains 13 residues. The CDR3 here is CASSRIDRESYTF. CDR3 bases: TGTGCCAGCAGCCGGATCGATCGGGAGTCCTACACCTTC.

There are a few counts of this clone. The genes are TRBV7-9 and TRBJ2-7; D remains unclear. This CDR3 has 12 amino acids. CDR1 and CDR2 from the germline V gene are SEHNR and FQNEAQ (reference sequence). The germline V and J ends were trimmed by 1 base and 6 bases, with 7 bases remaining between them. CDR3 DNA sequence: TGTGCCAGCAGCTTAGTAGTAAGCGAGCAGTACTTC. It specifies CASSLVVSEQYF. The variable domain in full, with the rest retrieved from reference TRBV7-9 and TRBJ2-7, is DTGVSQNPRHKITKRGQNVTFRCDPISEHNRLYWYRQTLGQGPEFLTYFQNEAQLEKSRLLSDRFSAERPKGSFSTLEIQRTEQGDSAMYLCASSLVVSEQYFGPGTRLTVT.

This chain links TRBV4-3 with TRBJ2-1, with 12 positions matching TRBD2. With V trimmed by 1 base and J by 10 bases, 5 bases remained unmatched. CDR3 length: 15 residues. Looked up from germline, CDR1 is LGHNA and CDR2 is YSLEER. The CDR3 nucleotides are TGCGCCAGCAGCCAAGTTTCCGGACTAGCGGGGGAGCAGTTCTTC. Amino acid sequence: CASSQVSGLAGEQFF.

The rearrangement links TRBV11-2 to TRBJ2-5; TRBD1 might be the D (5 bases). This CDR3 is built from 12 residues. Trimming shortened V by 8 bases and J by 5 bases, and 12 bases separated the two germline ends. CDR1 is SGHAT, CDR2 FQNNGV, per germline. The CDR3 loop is CASVGVGETQYF. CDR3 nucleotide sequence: TGTGCCAGCGTAGGGGTCGGGGAGACCCAGTACTTC.

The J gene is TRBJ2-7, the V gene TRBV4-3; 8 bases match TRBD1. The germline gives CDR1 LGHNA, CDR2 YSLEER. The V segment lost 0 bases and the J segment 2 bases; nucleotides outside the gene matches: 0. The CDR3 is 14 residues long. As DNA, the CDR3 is TGCGCCAGCAGCCAAGACAGGGGGCCCTACGAGCAGTACTTC. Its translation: CASSQDRGPYEQYF.

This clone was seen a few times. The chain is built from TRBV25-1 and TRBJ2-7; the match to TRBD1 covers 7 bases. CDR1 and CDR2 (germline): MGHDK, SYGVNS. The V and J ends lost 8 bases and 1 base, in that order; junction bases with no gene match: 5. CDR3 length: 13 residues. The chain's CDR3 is CASLPTGSYEQYF. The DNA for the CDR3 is TGTGCCAGCCTCCCGACAGGGTCCTACGAGCAGTACTTC.

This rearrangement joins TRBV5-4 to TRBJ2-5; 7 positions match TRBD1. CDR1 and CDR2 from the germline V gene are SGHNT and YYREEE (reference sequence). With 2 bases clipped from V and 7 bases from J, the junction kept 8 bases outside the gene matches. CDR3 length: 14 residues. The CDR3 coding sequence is TGTGCCAGCAGCTTACGACAGGGTTTCGGGACCCAGTACTTC. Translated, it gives CASSLRQGFGTQYF.

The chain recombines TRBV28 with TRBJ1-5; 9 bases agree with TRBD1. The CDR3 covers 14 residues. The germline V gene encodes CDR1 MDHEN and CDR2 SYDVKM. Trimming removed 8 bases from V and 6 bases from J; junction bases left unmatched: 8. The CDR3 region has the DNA TGTGCCAGCCACGACAGGGGGGGAGGTCAGCCCCAGCATTTT. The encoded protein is CASHDRGGGQPQHF.

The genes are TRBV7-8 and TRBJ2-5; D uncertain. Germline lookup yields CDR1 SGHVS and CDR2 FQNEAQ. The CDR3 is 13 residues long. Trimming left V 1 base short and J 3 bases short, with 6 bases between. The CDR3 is CASSLVSEETQYF. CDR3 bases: TGTGCCAGCAGCTTAGTGTCCGAAGAGACCCAGTACTTC.

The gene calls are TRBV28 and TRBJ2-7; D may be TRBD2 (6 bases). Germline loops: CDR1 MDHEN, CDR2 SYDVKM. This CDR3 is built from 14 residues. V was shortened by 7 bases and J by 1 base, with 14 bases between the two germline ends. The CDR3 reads CASTRARGSYEQYF. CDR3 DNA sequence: TGTGCCAGCACCCGGGCCCGGGGGTCCTACGAGCAGTACTTC.

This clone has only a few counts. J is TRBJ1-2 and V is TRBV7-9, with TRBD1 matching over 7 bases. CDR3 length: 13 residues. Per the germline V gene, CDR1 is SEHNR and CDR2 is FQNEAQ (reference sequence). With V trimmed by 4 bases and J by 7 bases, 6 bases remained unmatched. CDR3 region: CASSSTGRIGYTF. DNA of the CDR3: TGTGCCAGCAGCTCGACAGGGCGGATTGGCTACACCTTC.

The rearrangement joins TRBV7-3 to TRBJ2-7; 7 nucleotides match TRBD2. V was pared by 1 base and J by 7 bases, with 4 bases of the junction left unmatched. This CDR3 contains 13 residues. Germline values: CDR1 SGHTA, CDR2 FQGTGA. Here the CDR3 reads CASSLRPGGEQYF. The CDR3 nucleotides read TGTGCCAGCAGCTTAAGACCCGGGGGGGAGCAGTACTTC.

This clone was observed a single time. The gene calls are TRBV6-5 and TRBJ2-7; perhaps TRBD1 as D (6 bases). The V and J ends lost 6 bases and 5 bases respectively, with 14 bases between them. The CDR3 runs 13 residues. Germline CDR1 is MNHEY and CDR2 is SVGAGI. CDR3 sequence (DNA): TGTGCCAGCAGAAAACAGGGTTTCCACGAGCAGTACTTC. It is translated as CASRKQGFHEQYF.

CDR3 in amino acids: CASTSPTGVLNQPQHF. CDR3 sequence (DNA): TGTGCCAGCACCTCGCCGACAGGGGTTCTCAATCAGCCCCAGCATTTT. The chain joins TRBV28 to TRBJ1-5; TRBD1 agrees at 8 bases. The length of the CDR3 is 16 residues. Germline assignment: CDR1 MDHEN and CDR2 SYDVKM. V lost 7 bases and J lost 3; bases outside the gene matches: 11.

Written as DNA, the CDR3 is TGTGCCAGCAGCTTATACGAGAATGCAGGGGGGATTGGCAATCAGCCCCAGCATTTT. It codes for CASSLYENAGGIGNQPQHF. The chain has TRBV7-6 and TRBJ1-5, with TRBD1 matching 7 bases. J lost 2 bases, V lost 2 bases, and 15 bases had no gene match. The CDR3 is made up of 19 amino acids. Per the germline V gene, CDR1 is SGHVS and CDR2 is FNYEAQ. Based on the CDR3 plus reference TRBV7-6 and TRBJ1-5, the full variable domain is GAGVSQSPRYKVTKRGQDVALRCDPISGHVSLYWYRQALGQGPEFLTYFNYEAQQDKSGLPNDRFSAERPEGSISTLTIQRTEQRDSAMYRCASSLYENAGGIGNQPQHFGDGTRLSIL.

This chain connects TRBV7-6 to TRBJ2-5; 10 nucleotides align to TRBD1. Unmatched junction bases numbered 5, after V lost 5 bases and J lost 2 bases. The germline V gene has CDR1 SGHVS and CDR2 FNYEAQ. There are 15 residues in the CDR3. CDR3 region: CASSPWTGGQETQYF. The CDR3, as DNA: TGTGCCAGCAGCCCCTGGACAGGGGGGCAAGAGACCCAGTACTTC. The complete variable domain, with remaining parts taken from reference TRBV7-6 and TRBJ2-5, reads GAGVSQSPRYKVTKRGQDVALRCDPISGHVSLYWYRQALGQGPEFLTYFNYEAQQDKSGLPNDRFSAERPEGSISTLTIQRTEQRDSAMYRCASSPWTGGQETQYFGPGTRLLVL.

The CDR3, as DNA: TGTGCCAGTAGTTATTTGGACAGGGTAAATCAGCCCCAGCATTTT. The encoded protein is CASSYLDRVNQPQHF. The chain links TRBV19 to TRBJ1-5, with 8 bases identical to TRBD1. The CDR3 spans 15 residues. From germline, CDR1 is LNHDA and CDR2 SQIVND (reference sequence). After removal of 5 bases from V and 4 bases from J, the junction contained 7 bases not matched to a gene.

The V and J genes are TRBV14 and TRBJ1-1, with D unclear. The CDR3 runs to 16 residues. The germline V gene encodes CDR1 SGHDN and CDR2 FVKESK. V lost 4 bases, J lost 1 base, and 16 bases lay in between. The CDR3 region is CASSPRSGRGNTEAFF. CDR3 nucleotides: TGTGCCAGCAGCCCCCGGAGCGGACGCGGGAACACTGAAGCTTTCTTT. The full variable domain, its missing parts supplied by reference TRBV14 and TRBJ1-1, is EAGVTQFPSHSVIEKGQTVTLRCDPISGHDNLYWYRRVMGKEIKFLLHFVKESKQDESGMPNNRFLAERTGGTYSTLKVQPAELEDSGVYFCASSPRSGRGNTEAFFGQGTRLTVV.

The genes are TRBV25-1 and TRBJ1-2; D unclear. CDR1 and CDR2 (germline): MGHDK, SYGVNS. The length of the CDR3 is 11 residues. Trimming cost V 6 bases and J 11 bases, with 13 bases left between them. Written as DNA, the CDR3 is TGTGCCAGCAGGGCCGGACGGGAGTACACCTTC. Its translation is CASRAGREYTF.

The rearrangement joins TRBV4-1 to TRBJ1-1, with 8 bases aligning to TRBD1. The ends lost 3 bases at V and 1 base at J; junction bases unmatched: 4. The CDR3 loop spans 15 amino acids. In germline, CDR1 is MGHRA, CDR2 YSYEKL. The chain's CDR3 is CASSHRTGRNTEAFF. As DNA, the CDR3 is TGCGCCAGCAGCCACCGGACAGGGCGGAACACTGAAGCTTTCTTT.

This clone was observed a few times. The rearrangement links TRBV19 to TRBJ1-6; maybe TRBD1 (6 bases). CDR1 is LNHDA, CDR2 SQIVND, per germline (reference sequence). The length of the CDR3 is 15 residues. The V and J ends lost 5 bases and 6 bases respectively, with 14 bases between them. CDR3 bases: TGTGCCAGTAGTCCACAGGGAAATGGTAATTCACCCCTCCACTTT. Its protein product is CASSPQGNGNSPLHF.

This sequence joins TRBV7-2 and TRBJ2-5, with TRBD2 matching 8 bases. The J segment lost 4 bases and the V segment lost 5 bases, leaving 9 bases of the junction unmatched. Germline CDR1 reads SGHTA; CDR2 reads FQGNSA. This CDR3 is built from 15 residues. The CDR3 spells CASSVLGLAGETQYF. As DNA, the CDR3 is TGTGCCAGCAGCGTACTCGGACTAGCCGGAGAGACCCAGTACTTC.

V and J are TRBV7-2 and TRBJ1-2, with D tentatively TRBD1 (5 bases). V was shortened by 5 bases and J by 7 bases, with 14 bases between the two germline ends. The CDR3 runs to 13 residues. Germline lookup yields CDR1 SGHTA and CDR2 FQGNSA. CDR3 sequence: CASSPTGGIGYTF. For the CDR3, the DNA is TGTGCCAGCAGCCCCACCGGGGGTATTGGCTACACCTTC.